Listed here is a single TCR beta chain. Its antigen target is currently unknown. The sample holds no much larger clone one base away, and base qualities are not on file. Every donor in the study was a healthy Caucasian. Three pairs of female monozygotic twins, all aged about 18 to 29 years, were included in the twin cohort. CD4+ and CD8+ T cell populations were isolated with positive isolation kits from Invitrogen. From the cysteine up to the phenylalanine, the CDR3 has a length of 15 residues. CDR3 DNA is the only sequence kept; it has 45 bases, read in frame from the first base. For this chain, trimming is 3 bases at the V end and 1 base at the J end, and the number of junction bases without a gene match is 4. This sample was included in a study of identical twins (dated by TCRdb to the mid-2010s). Concerning the study at large: The study deep-sequenced TCR alpha and beta repertoires from monozygotic twins, unrelated adults of various ages and cord blood to test whether fetal clonotypes persist. To rule out contamination, the twin experiments were replicated at different times with different library preparation protocols.

Broad study findings and their caveats: Zero-insertion analyses could be partly confounded by invariant T cells such as MAIT and iNKT, although diverse VJ usage argued against such confounding for most clonotypes. A weaker excess of twin sharing was found in beta out-of-frame sequences because the signal-to-noise ratio was lowered by fewer shared sequences. Abundant cord blood beta clonotypes had fewer insertions, young adult naive repertoires showed a similar but weaker trend, and memory repertoires showed no such trend. Compared with coincidental sharing between unrelated individuals, out-of-frame TCR alpha sequences shared between twins had an excess of sequences with low generation probability. Recombination models systematically underestimated out-of-frame TCR alpha sharing in monozygotic twins but agreed with sharing between unrelated individuals. Because the same donors could not be followed over many years, conclusions were based on cross-sectional statistical analysis.

The protocol used for the library was 5' RACE. The sequencing machine was an Illumina HiSeq 2000. A universal primer binding site was added through template switching, and the final cDNA carried a unique molecular identifier so that TCR cDNA molecules could be counted accurately. Specific primers in the conserved constant-segment region were used to synthesize first-strand cDNA for the TCR alpha and beta chains. To control for contamination, each cDNA library was double barcoded with a SMART-Mk sample barcode plus Illumina barcodes. TruSeq adapter sequences along with Illumina sample barcodes were introduced in two successive PCR steps. Sequencing of the TCR alpha and beta cDNA libraries was done on the Illumina HiSeq platform using custom primers. In the original analysis: Raw reads were processed with MiGEC to extract unique molecular identifiers, and MiXCR was used to determine CDR3 positions. Recombination models were inferred per individual with the repgenHMM and IGoR tools using an EM algorithm. Shared clonotype analysis was performed with the tcR package in R, normalizing sharing by the product of cloneset sizes. To study raw recombination free of thymic and clonal selection effects, out-of-frame nonproductive sequences were analyzed. The public reads were reanalyzed by TCRdb: fastp trimming at Q25, MiXCR alignment, in-frame beta chains only. CDR3 protein sequences are deduplicated, and each keeps its most common genes and DNA. The V and J calls and clone size come from TCRdb's table, not from the authors' own analysis. For this sample the table gives 500,000 to 550,000 distinct CDR3 sequences, of which 20% to 25% were detected only once. The biggest ten clones account for around 1% of the sample.

The same sample was also studied in work on T cells expressing NK-cell markers. The second paper further reports: Under ten donors provided sorted CD3+CD56+NKG2C+, CD3+CD56+NKG2C- and CD3+CD56-NKG2C+ T-cell subsets, whose TCR beta-chain repertoires were profiled. Among the eight sequenced donors, only one was HCMV-seronegative, while the other seven were HCMV-seropositive. To restrict sorting to alphabetaTCR-expressing T cells, an anti-gammadeltaTCR antibody was added in several experiments. For roughly six donors, the dominant CD3+CD56+NKG2C+ clonotypes were among the top 10 CD8+ clonotypes and accounted for about 1.0-7.5% of CD8+ T cells. Those dominant clonotypes were again the most abundant among CD3+CD56-NKG2C+ cells in several donors, at roughly 28.3-60.1%. Whether the expanded NKG2C-expressing T cell clones were specific for HCMV antigens was left unclear. All eight donors whose samples were sequenced were randomly selected healthy volunteers, three of them men and five women. To determine HCMV serostatus, a commercial ELISA kit was used to detect HCMV-specific IgG in serum. Reads were demultiplexed and grouped by UMI with MIGEC, and clonotypes were assembled and quantified with MiTCR. To remove erroneous sequences, TCR cDNA sequences were retained only when supported by two or more reads. Downstream repertoire analysis used the tcR package, and clonotypes were matched across fractions by CDR3 nucleotide sequence plus V segment. VDJmatch was used to annotate antigen specificity against VDJdb, with one amino acid substitution allowed in CDR3.

The sequencing sample was made of CD4+ T cells sorted from blood. The chain couples TRBV12-3 or TRBV12-4 to TRBJ1-1; 8 central bases correspond to TRBD1. The sequence was obtained from a woman aged 18-29 years in good health. The CDR3 protein sequence reads: CASSFGQGGNTEAFF. DNA sequence: TGTGCCAGCAGTTTCGGACAGGGAGGGAACACTGAAGCTTTCTTT.